The entry below describes one T cell receptor (beta chain). The germline V gene encodes CDR1 SNHLY and CDR2 FYNNEI. With 4 bases clipped from V and 8 bases from J, the junction kept 8 bases outside the gene matches. There are 14 residues in the CDR3. The data are from a study of T cell changes during pregnancy in multiple sclerosis. Sequencing was performed with immunoSEQ multiplex PCR; in TCRdb, only in-frame clones are kept and a portion is missing. The table lists roughly 13,000 clones, 85% to 95% of them singletons, with approximately 2.8% in the top ten. The TCR sequence derives from a female donor in good health, enrolled as a control in a pregnancy study. The chain employs TRBV2 and TRBJ1-2; 9 bases are shared with TRBD1. Sample: peripheral blood, taken in the second trimester of pregnancy. The CDR3 here is CASSVLGTGKGYTF. The CDR3 DNA sequence: TGTGCCAGCAGTGTGCTGGGGACAGGGAAAGGCTACACCTTC.